One sample yielded the 10 T cell receptor beta chains listed below, sequenced in a study of T cell responses to AZD1222 COVID-19 vaccine. Profiling relied on immunoSEQ multiplex PCR, and the TCRdb table lists in-frame clones only, not all of them. The sample has around 67,000 clones, 65% to 85% seen once. This sample comprised peripheral blood, obtained on day 0 of AZD1222 vaccination. The origin of the receptors is an adult in good health.

J is TRBJ2-7 and V is TRBV7-9; the D gene is possibly TRBD1 (5 bases). Germline assignment: CDR1 SEHNR and CDR2 FQNEAQ (reference sequence). Trimming removed 2 bases from V and 5 bases from J, with 16 bases in between. CDR3 length equals 15 residues. CDR3 region: CASSLLSSVGDEQYF. For the CDR3, the DNA is TGTGCCAGCAGCTTACTGTCCTCTGTAGGGGACGAGCAGTACTTC.

This rearrangement joins TRBV7-2 to TRBJ1-4; 7 nucleotides agree with TRBD1. The CDR3 is 14 amino acids. CDR1 is SGHTA and CDR2 is FQGNSA in the germline V gene. Germline trimming cut 6 bases from V and 8 bases from J; bases unmatched to any gene: 9. The CDR3 nucleotides read TGTGCCAGCAGTCAACAGGGGCAGGGGGAAAAACTGTTTTTT. Translated: CASSQQGQGEKLFF.

The chain links TRBV11-2 to TRBJ2-5, with 7 positions matching TRBD1. The ends lost 3 bases at V and 2 bases at J; junction bases unmatched: 12. Germline V CDR1 and CDR2: SGHAT, FQNNGV. There are 17 residues in the CDR3. This CDR3 reads CASSFYRDSGAQETQYF. Here the CDR3 DNA reads TGTGCCAGCAGCTTTTACCGGGACAGTGGGGCACAAGAGACCCAGTACTTC.

J is TRBJ1-6 and V is TRBV7-9, with a weak D call TRBD1 (5 bases). Germline values: CDR1 SEHNR, CDR2 FQNEAQ (reference sequence). CDR3 length: 14 amino acids. With 5 bases removed from V and 11 bases from J, the gap between germline ends came to 16 bases. The CDR3 loop reads CASSPGPNGAPLHF. CDR3 in DNA: TGTGCCAGCAGCCCAGGGCCTAATGGGGCACCCCTCCACTTT.

This chain uses TRBV30 with TRBJ1-6; TRBD1 matches 7 bases. CDR1 is GTSNPN, CDR2 SVGIG, per germline (reference sequence). J lost 8 bases, V lost 5 bases, and 6 bases had no gene match. The CDR3 consists of 13 residues. CDR3 amino acids: CAWSTGRDSPLHF. In DNA form, the CDR3 reads TGTGCCTGGTCGACAGGGAGGGATTCACCCCTCCACTTT.

The rearrangement uses TRBV5-5 and TRBJ1-4; D not resolved. This CDR3 comprises 17 residues. Germline values: CDR1 SGHKS, CDR2 YYEKEE (reference sequence). The V end was cut by 1 base, the J end by 3 bases, with 16 bases between. The CDR3 is CASSLLSSGTANEKLFF. Written as DNA, the CDR3 is TGTGCCAGCAGCTTGTTGAGCTCCGGAACGGCTAATGAAAAACTGTTTTTT.

Turning to this clone: A much more abundant neighbour one base away suggests this may be a read error. V and J are TRBV6-4 and TRBJ1-1; D unresolved. The V and J ends lost 4 bases and 1 base respectively, with 7 bases between them. CDR3 length: 13 residues. Germline values: CDR1 MRHNA, CDR2 SNTAGT. CDR3 DNA sequence: TGTGCCAGCAGTGTGGAGGGGAACACTGAAGCTTTCTTT. Protein: CASSVEGNTEAFF.

This chain connects TRBV29-1 to TRBJ1-2; the D is unclear. Germline-derived CDR1 and CDR2 are SQVTM and ANQGSEA. V was cut by 1 base and J by 4 bases, with 13 bases left in between. This CDR3 spans 14 amino acids. CDR3 sequence (DNA): TGCAGCGTTGAAGTTAAGATATCCAGCTATGGCTACACCTTC. Translated, it gives CSVEVKISSYGYTF.

CDR3 region: CASSLVLAGDYEQYF. CDR3 DNA sequence: TGTGCCAGCAGCTTAGTACTAGCGGGGGACTACGAGCAGTACTTC. J is TRBJ2-7 and V is TRBV7-8, with 11 bases identical to TRBD2. CDR3 length: 15 amino acids. CDR1 and CDR2 from the germline V gene are SGHVS and FQNEAQ. The V and J ends lost 1 base and 3 bases, in that order; junction bases with no gene match: 2.

This clone was seen a single time. The chain carries TRBV6-5 and TRBJ1-2, with D uncertain. The length of the CDR3 is 14 residues. Trimming removed 6 bases from V and 4 bases from J, with 15 bases in between. CDR1 and CDR2 (germline): MNHEY, SVGAGI. This CDR3 is CASSPSPGVYGYTF. CDR3 sequence (DNA): TGTGCCAGCAGCCCCTCGCCGGGCGTCTATGGCTACACCTTC.